These 27 T cell receptor beta chains were all obtained from the same sample, sequenced in a study of T cells in localized non-small cell lung cancer. Measured with immunoSEQ multiplex PCR; TCRdb has only the in-frame clones, and not every one. The sample records under 65,000 clones, around four fifths being singletons. The sequencing here drew on peripheral blood, taken before any cancer treatment. These receptors were obtained from a female donor older than 55 with stage II squamous cell lung carcinoma.

In its sample, this clone was seen a few times. J is TRBJ1-1 and V is TRBV9, with TRBD1 identical over 10 bases. The CDR3 spans 15 residues. After removal of 2 bases from V and 0 bases from J, the junction contained 1 base not matched to a gene. Germline V lookup: CDR1 SGDLS, CDR2 YYNGEE. The CDR3 DNA is TGTGCCAGCAGCGTGACAGGGGGCCTGAACACTGAAGCTTTCTTT. Translating gives CASSVTGGLNTEAFF.

This clone was found once. The gene calls are TRBV29-1 and TRBJ2-2; TRBD1 is a possible D gene (6 bases). CDR1 is SQVTM and CDR2 is ANQGSEA in the germline V gene. The CDR3 is 13 amino acids. V was clipped by 6 bases and J by 4 bases, with 12 bases between them. CDR3 in DNA: TGCAGCGTCTCAATAGGGGGCACCGGGGAGCTGTTTTTT. Its translation is CSVSIGGTGELFF.

The sample holds a few counts of this clone. The chain links TRBV4-3 to TRBJ1-2; a weak D match, TRBD1 (5 bases). V was trimmed by 3 bases and J by 8 bases, leaving 16 bases between them. From germline, CDR1 is LGHNA and CDR2 YSLEER. The CDR3 runs to 14 residues. The DNA of the CDR3 is TGCGCCAGCAGCCAGGGGGACGGATTCCTCGGCTACACCTTC. This translates into CASSQGDGFLGYTF.

J is TRBJ1-4 and V is TRBV29-1; TRBD1 agrees at 7 bases. The CDR3 extends over 13 amino acids. Germline CDR1 is SQVTM and CDR2 is ANQGSEA. Unmatched junction bases numbered 8, after V lost 6 bases and J lost 7 bases. CDR3 protein: CSVKRGRGEKLFF. The CDR3 coding sequence is TGCAGCGTCAAAAGGGGGCGCGGTGAAAAACTGTTTTTT.

The genes are TRBV2 and TRBJ1-2, with D tentatively TRBD1 (5 bases). This CDR3 has 11 amino acids. V lost 5 bases and J lost 8, with 9 bases in between. In germline, CDR1 is SNHLY, CDR2 FYNNEI. CDR3 in DNA: TGTGCCAGCAGTCAAGGGGTGGGCTACACCTTC. Its protein product is CASSQGVGYTF.

The genes are TRBV2 and TRBJ2-5; TRBD2 aligns across 8 bases. The CDR3 loop spans 14 amino acids. Germline CDR1 SNHLY, CDR2 FYNNEI. The J segment lost 2 bases and the V segment lost 6 bases, leaving 5 bases of the junction unmatched. The CDR3 DNA sequence: TGTGCCAGCAGGCTGGAGCGGGGGCAAGAGACCCAGTACTTC. Encoded protein: CASRLERGQETQYF.

This clone was seen once. The gene calls are TRBV5-1 and TRBJ2-7; TRBD2 aligns across 10 bases. V shed 3 bases and J 7 bases; nucleotides not matched to a gene: 13. This CDR3 has 16 residues. The germline gives CDR1 SGHRS, CDR2 YFSETQ. CDR3 sequence: CASSSAFTSGVGEQYF. For the CDR3, the DNA is TGCGCCAGCAGCTCAGCCTTCACTAGCGGGGTAGGGGAGCAGTACTTC.

The chain carries TRBV7-8 and TRBJ2-2; TRBD1 matches 10 bases. Germline V lookup: CDR1 SGHVS, CDR2 FQNEAQ. The length of the CDR3 is 14 residues. The V gene end was trimmed by 7 bases and the J gene end by 5 bases; junction bases not matched to a gene: 4. The CDR3: CASKRTGGTGELFF. The CDR3 DNA sequence: TGTGCCAGCAAGAGGACAGGGGGAACCGGGGAGCTGTTTTTT.

The V call is TRBV5-8, the J call TRBJ2-3; TRBD1 might be the D (5 bases). V shed 4 bases and J shed 0 bases, with 15 bases lying between them. Germline CDR1 is SGHTS and CDR2 is YDEGEE. There are 16 residues in the CDR3. As DNA, the CDR3 is TGTGCCAGCAGCAAGGGGCAGGGTTCTAGCACAGATACGCAGTATTTT. Residues: CASSKGQGSSTDTQYF.

The V gene is TRBV6-5, the J gene TRBJ2-1; D perhaps matches TRBD2 (7 bases). V dropped 4 bases and J dropped 7 bases, with 17 bases sitting between them. CDR1 MNHEY and CDR2 SVGAGI come from the germline V gene. The CDR3 loop spans 15 amino acids. The CDR3: CASSSLGGRGNEQFF. CDR3 coding DNA: TGTGCCAGCAGTTCTCTGGGGGGGCGGGGGAATGAGCAGTTCTTC.

The CDR3 DNA is TGCAGCGTAATAGAGCGGGGGGGAGGGAATACGCAGTATTTT. It is translated as CSVIERGGGNTQYF. This chain joins TRBV29-1 and TRBJ2-3; 10 positions match TRBD2. With 6 bases clipped from V and 7 bases from J, the junction kept 10 bases outside the gene matches. Germline loops: CDR1 SQVTM, CDR2 ANQGSEA. This CDR3 has 14 amino acids.

This chain joins TRBV9 and TRBJ1-4; unclear D gene. CDR3 length: 13 amino acids. Trimming took 1 base from V and 6 from J, leaving 7 bases between them. Germline CDR1 reads SGDLS; CDR2 reads YYNGEE. CDR3 in amino acids: CASSVSADEKLFF. The CDR3 DNA reads as TGTGCCAGCAGCGTAAGCGCAGATGAAAAACTGTTTTTT.

Here the CDR3 DNA reads TGTGCCAGCAGTGGCCGACAGGGAGGGGGCTCCTACGAGCAGTACTTC. Translation gives CASSGRQGGGSYEQYF. This chain uses TRBV6-1 with TRBJ2-7; D is tentatively TRBD1 or TRBD2 (7 bases each). V lost 4 bases, J lost 0 bases, and 16 bases lay in between. CDR3 size: 16 residues. Germline-derived CDR1 and CDR2 are MNHNS and SASEGT.

A few counts support this clone. This chain connects TRBV15 to TRBJ1-1; D unresolved. The germline V gene has CDR1 LNHNV and CDR2 YYDKDF (reference sequence). Trimming removed 1 base at V and 0 bases at J, with 12 bases between. CDR3 length: 16 residues. This chain's CDR3 is CATSRAVGRMNTEAFF. The CDR3 DNA reads TGTGCCACCAGCAGAGCCGTTGGACGGATGAACACTGAAGCTTTCTTT.

The chain joins TRBV11-1 to TRBJ2-5; tentatively, D is TRBD2 (5 bases). Trimming took off 5 bases at V and 5 bases at J, with 12 bases between the two ends. Germline CDR1 and CDR2: SGHAT and FQDESV (reference sequence). This CDR3 spans 13 amino acids. CDR3 protein: CASSPLRRETQYF. The CDR3, as DNA: TGTGCCAGCAGCCCACTCAGGAGGGAGACCCAGTACTTC.

In its sample, this clone was seen once. The gene calls are TRBV6-5 and TRBJ1-6; a possible D gene is TRBD1 (5 bases). The V end was cut by 6 bases, the J end by 9 bases, with 18 bases between. The CDR3 is 15 amino acids. Per germline, CDR1 MNHEY and CDR2 SVGAGI. The CDR3 protein is CASSPTVPAGSPLHF. In nucleotides, the CDR3 is TGTGCCAGCAGCCCGACAGTCCCGGCTGGTTCACCCCTCCACTTT.

This clone turned up a few times. This chain joins TRBV7-2 and TRBJ1-1, with D unresolved. Germline V gives CDR1 SGHTA, CDR2 FQGNSA. V lost 4 bases, J lost 1 base, and 7 bases lay in between. The CDR3 covers 13 residues. CDR3 nucleotide sequence: TGTGCCAGCAGCTCCTTTTCGAACACTGAAGCTTTCTTT. It is translated as CASSSFSNTEAFF.

This clone has just one count. The rearrangement joins TRBV6-5 to TRBJ2-7; unclear D gene. The CDR3 contains 13 residues. V lost 0 bases to trimming and J lost 7 bases, with 10 bases between them. Germline V CDR1 and CDR2: MNHEY, SVGAGI. Written as DNA, the CDR3 is TGTGCCAGCAGTTACTCGAAGGAACGGGAGCAGTACTTC. This translates into CASSYSKEREQYF.

The chain recombines TRBV29-1 with TRBJ1-4; D ambiguous. Trimming removed 7 bases from V and 0 bases from J, with 6 bases in between. The CDR3 has 12 amino acids. CDR1 is SQVTM and CDR2 is ANQGSEA in the germline V gene. The CDR3 sequence is CSAYSTNEKLFF. CDR3 bases: TGCAGCGCCTACTCAACTAATGAAAAACTGTTTTTT.

This clone is medium-sized. This chain uses TRBV10-3 with TRBJ1-2; weak D call: TRBD1 (5 bases). Between the trimmed V and J ends, which lost 2 bases and 7 bases, there was a span of 17 bases. CDR1 ENHRY and CDR2 SYGVKD come from the germline V gene. CDR3 size: 15 residues. The CDR3 region is CAISEPGLLGGGYTF. The CDR3, as DNA: TGTGCCATCAGTGAGCCGGGGCTGTTAGGAGGTGGCTACACCTTC.

The V gene is TRBV19, the J gene TRBJ1-5, with TRBD1 identical over 7 bases. This CDR3 is 14 amino acids long. V lost 6 bases to trimming and J lost 0 bases; unmatched junction nucleotides: 2. Germline CDR1 reads LNHDA; CDR2 reads SQIVND (reference sequence). The CDR3 loop is CASRGQFSNQPQHF. In DNA, the CDR3 is TGTGCCAGTAGGGGACAGTTTAGCAATCAGCCCCAGCATTTT.

V usage is TRBV4-1 and J usage is TRBJ2-3; 8 bases are shared with TRBD2. V gave up 4 bases and J gave up 5 bases; unmatched junction bases: 5. Germline CDR1 MGHRA, CDR2 YSYEKL. This CDR3 comprises 14 residues. The CDR3: CASSLLTSEDTQYF. CDR3 sequence (DNA): TGCGCCAGCAGCCTACTGACTAGCGAAGATACGCAGTATTTT.

This chain connects TRBV6-5 to TRBJ1-2; D remains ambiguous. Germline CDR1 is MNHEY and CDR2 is SVGAGI. The germline V and J ends were trimmed by 6 bases and 7 bases, with 12 bases remaining between them. The CDR3 has 12 residues. CDR3 residues: CASSKTSGGYTF. For the CDR3, the DNA is TGTGCCAGCAGCAAGACCTCGGGTGGCTACACCTTC.

Concerning this clone: Other nucleotide sequences in the sample specify the same CDR3. The chain uses TRBV7-8 and TRBJ2-2; D not certain. CDR1 is SGHVS, CDR2 FQNEAQ, per germline. Trimming stripped 0 bases from V and 2 bases from J, with 7 bases between. The CDR3 spans 15 residues. This CDR3 is CASSLALSNTGELFF. In DNA, the CDR3 is TGTGCCAGCAGCTTAGCGCTATCAAACACCGGGGAGCTGTTTTTT. Looking up the rest from reference TRBV7-8 and TRBJ2-2 gives the full variable domain: GAGVSQSPRYKVAKRGQDVALRCDPISGHVSLFWYQQALGQGPEFLTYFQNEAQLDKSGLPSDRFFAERPEGSVSTLKIQRTQQEDSAVYLCASSLALSNTGELFFGEGSRLTVL.

This sequence joins TRBV2 and TRBJ1-4, with 8 bases aligning to TRBD1. The CDR3 totals 15 residues. CDR1 is SNHLY, CDR2 FYNNEI, per germline. Trimming removed 2 bases from V and 5 bases from J; junction bases left unmatched: 4. The DNA of the CDR3 is TGTGCCAGCAGTGAATGGCAGGGGGCAAATGAAAAACTGTTTTTT. It specifies CASSEWQGANEKLFF.

The V and J genes are TRBV12-5 and TRBJ2-3; 7 bases map to TRBD2. The CDR3 spans 15 residues. V was pared by 1 base and J by 5 bases, with 6 bases of the junction left unmatched. Germline lookup yields CDR1 LGHNT and CDR2 FRNRAP. For the CDR3, the DNA is TGTGCTAGTGGTTTGGCGGGGGGAGCGAGAGATACGCAGTATTTT. It codes for CASGLAGGARDTQYF.

The rearrangement links TRBV9 to TRBJ2-5; maybe TRBD2 (6 bases). The V end was cut by 2 bases, the J end by 5 bases, with 10 bases between. CDR3 length equals 13 residues. Germline V CDR1 and CDR2: SGDLS, YYNGEE. CDR3 loop: CASSVGGKETQYF. The CDR3 bases are TGTGCCAGCAGCGTCGGGGGAAAGGAGACCCAGTACTTC.